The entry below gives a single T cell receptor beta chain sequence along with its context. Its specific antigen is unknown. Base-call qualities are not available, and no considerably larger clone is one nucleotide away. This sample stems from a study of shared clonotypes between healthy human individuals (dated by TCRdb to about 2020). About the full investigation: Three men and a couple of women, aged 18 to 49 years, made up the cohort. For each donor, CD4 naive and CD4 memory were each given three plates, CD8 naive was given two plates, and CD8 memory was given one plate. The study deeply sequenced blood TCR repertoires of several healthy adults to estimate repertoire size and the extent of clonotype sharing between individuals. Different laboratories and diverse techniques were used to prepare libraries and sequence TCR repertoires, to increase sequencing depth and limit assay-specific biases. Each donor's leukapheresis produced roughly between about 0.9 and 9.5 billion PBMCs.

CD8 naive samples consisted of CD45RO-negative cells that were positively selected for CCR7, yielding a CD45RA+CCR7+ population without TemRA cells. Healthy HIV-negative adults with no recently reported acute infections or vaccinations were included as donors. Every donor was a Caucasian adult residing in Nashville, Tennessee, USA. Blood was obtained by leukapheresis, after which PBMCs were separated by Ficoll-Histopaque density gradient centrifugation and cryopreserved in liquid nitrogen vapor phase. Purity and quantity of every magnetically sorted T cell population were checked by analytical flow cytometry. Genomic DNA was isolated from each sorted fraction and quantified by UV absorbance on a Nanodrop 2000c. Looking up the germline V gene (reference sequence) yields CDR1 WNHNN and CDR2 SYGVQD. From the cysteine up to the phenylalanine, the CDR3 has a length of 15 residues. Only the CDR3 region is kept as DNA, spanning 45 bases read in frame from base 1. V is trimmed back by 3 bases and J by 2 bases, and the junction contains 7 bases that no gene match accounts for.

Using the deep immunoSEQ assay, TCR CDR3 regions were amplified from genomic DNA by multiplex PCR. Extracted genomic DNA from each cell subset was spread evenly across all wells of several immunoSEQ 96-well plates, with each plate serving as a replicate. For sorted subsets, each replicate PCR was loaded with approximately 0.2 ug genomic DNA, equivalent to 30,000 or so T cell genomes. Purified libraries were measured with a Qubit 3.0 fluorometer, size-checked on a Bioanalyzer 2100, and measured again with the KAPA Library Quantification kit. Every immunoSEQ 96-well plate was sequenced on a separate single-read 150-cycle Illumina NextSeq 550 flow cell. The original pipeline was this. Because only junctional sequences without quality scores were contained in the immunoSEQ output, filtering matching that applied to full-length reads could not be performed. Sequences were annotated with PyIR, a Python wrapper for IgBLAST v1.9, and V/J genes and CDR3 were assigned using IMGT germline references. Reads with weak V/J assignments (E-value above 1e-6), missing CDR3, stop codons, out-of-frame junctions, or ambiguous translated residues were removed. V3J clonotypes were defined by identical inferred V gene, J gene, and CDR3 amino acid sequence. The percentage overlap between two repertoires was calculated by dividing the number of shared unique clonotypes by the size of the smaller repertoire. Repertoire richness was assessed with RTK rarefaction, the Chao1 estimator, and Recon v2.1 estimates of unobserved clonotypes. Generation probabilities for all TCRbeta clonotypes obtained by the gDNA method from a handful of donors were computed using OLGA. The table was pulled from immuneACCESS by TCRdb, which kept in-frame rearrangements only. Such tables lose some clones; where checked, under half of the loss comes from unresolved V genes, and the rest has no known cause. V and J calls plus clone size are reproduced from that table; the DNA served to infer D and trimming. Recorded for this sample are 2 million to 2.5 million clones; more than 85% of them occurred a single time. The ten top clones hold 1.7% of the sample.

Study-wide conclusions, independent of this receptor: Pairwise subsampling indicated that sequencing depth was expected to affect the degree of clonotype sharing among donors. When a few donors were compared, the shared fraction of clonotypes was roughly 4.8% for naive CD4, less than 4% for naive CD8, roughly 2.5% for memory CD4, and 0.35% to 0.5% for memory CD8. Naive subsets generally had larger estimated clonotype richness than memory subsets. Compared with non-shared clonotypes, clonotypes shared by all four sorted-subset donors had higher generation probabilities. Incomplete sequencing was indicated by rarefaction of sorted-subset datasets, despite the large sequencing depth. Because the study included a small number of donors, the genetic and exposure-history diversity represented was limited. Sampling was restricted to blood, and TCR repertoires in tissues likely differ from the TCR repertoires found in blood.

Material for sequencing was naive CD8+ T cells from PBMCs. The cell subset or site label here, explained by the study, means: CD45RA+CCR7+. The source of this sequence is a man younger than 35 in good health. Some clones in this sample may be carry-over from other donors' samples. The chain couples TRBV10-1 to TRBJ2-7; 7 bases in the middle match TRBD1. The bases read TGCGCCAGCAGTGAATGGGGGACAGCAACCTACGAGCAGTACTTC. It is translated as CASSEWGTATYEQYF.